This T cell receptor (beta chain) comes out of a study of blood T cells in healthy people across ages (dated by TCRdb to between 2014 and 2017). Some background on the complete study: In model experiments, roughly one uniquely barcoded TCR beta cDNA molecule per two T cells was captured by template switching. Age-related changes in TCR beta repertoire diversity were measured in the study by deep sequencing normalized with unique cDNA molecular identifiers. Four age groups were formed from the donors: young (average about 15 years), middle-aged (around 39), aged (roughly 59) and long-lived (about 80). To avoid experimental bias, donors of different ages were spread randomly across the sequencing lanes. Using the same blood draw, the study looked at two additional independent replicas of 1 million unique cDNA reads for two donors, one aged 18 to 29 and the other aged 80 or older. Study-wide findings and limitations: Observed TCR beta diversity per million T cells fell roughly linearly with age, and a significant reduction was already apparent by age roughly 40. Total diversity estimates from one million sequenced T cells were considered lower bounds and underestimates. The long-lived group showed more naive CD4+ T cells, fewer expanded clones and increased TCR diversity than the aged group, suggesting age selection. There was a strong correlation between observed TCR beta diversity and the percentage of naive T cells measured by flow cytometry. Conclusive comparison of naive and antigen-experienced compartments was prevented by the profiling of bulk unsorted PBMCs. Because donor CMV infection status was unknown, age-related changes in expanded clonotypes were potentially confounded.

A note on this clonotype: Which antigen it targets is not known. Qualities for individual bases were not recorded, and no much larger clone is one base off.

The library was prepared using 5' RACE. The data were produced on an Illumina HiSeq 2500. The second PCR ran for about 6 to 12 cycles and used a J-beta primer mix along with a sample-barcoded 5' primer. A template-switch 5' adaptor carrying 12 random nucleotides introduced a unique molecular identifier onto each TCR beta cDNA molecule. Each sample yielded at least 2.5 million CDR3-containing paired-end reads. All of the RNA was converted into first-strand cDNA using the Mint cDNA synthesis kit, with a TRBC-specific oligonucleotide serving as the primer. After uracil-DNA glycosylase treatment, a first 18-cycle PCR used universal primers M1SS and BC2_uni_R on all cDNA. The authors' analysis ran thus. Normalization of each sample was performed by random selection of 1 million high-quality reads, each carrying a distinct molecular identifier. Instead of being binned into consensus sequences, reads with shared molecular identifiers were discarded. MiTCR, with a Q25 quality threshold and the strictest error-elimination algorithm, was used for CDR3 identification, clonotype clustering and error correction. A nonparametric unseen species model with Euler transformation was used to estimate lower-bound total TCR beta diversity. TCRdb ran its own pipeline on the public reads, namely fastp trimming at Q25 and MiXCR clone calling, and kept in-frame beta chains. Under each unique CDR3 protein, matching rows form one entry showing the most common genes and DNA. TCRdb's processing, not the authors', yielded these V and J calls. The sample table contains about 1,400,000 distinct CDR3 sequences; only one count was recorded for 42% of them. The ten largest clones add up to approximately 7.9% of the sample.

The CDR3 runs 15 amino acids, cysteine and phenylalanine included. Only the CDR3 DNA stays, 45 bases, in frame from base 1. Deletion took 6 bases off V and 3 bases off J, with a span of 16 bases between the germline ends. In the germline V gene, CDR1 corresponds to ENHRY and CDR2 to SYGVKD. Systemically healthy Caucasian individuals from Russia, approximately 39 in total and aged roughly 6 to 95 years, were included as donors. Each donor gave approximately 9.3 milliliters of peripheral blood, collected into EDTA-treated Vacutainer tubes. Ficoll-Paque density-gradient centrifugation was used to isolate PBMCs, with at least 6.5 million per sample. Trizol reagent was used to extract total RNA from PBMCs, with at least 6 micrograms per sample. Naive CD45RAhigh/CD27high T cell percentages were measured by flow cytometry on a PBMC aliquot from every donor.

Sequenced: blood. The clonotype comes from a woman aged 18-29 years in good health. The V gene is TRBV10-3 and the J gene is TRBJ2-3; the D element could tentatively be TRBD1 or TRBD2, as 5 bases agree for each. The DNA sequence reads TGTGCCATCAGCTCGGGGCGTCGGGGAACAGATACGCAGTATTTT. It encodes CAISSGRRGTDTQYF.